This passage covers 18 T cell receptor beta chains from one sample sequenced in a study of blood T cells in healthy people across ages. A sample-barcoded 5' primer and a J-beta primer mix were used in a second PCR of about 7 to 12 cycles. TCRdb itself ran the 5' RACE reads through MiXCR, one entry per CDR3 protein. This table holds about 500,000 distinct CDR3 sequences, about 25% found once. These data were likewise used in another study, on T cells of mothers and their children.

The sample consisted of blood. The receptor source for this set is a boy between 10 and 17 years old in good health.

This clonotype was seen a handful of times. The chain employs TRBV5-1 and TRBJ2-3, with 7 bases identical to TRBD1. The CDR3 is 17 residues long. With V trimmed by 4 bases and J by 2 bases, 13 bases remained unmatched. Germline V gene data show CDR1 as SGHRS and CDR2 as YFSETQ. CDR3: CASSGHSQGTNTDTQYF. The CDR3 coding sequence is TGCGCCAGCAGCGGGCACTCACAGGGGACCAACACAGATACGCAGTATTTT.

Concerning this clonotype: With a much larger clone just one base away, this may be a read error. This chain connects TRBV2 to TRBJ1-6; a weak D match, TRBD1 (5 bases). The V end lost 8 bases, the J end lost 8 bases, and 13 bases lay between the germline ends. This CDR3 contains 13 residues. Germline CDR1 and CDR2: SNHLY and FYNNEI. CDR3: CASAGRGDSPLHF. DNA of the CDR3: TGTGCCAGCGCAGGACGGGGGGATTCACCCCTCCACTTT.

The CDR3 sequence is CASSHYRGYEQYF. The CDR3 DNA reads TGTGCCAGCAGCCACTACAGGGGCTACGAGCAGTACTTC. The rearrangement joins TRBV3-1 to TRBJ2-7; TRBD1 aligns across 7 bases. CDR3 length: 13 residues. Germline lookup yields CDR1 LGHDT and CDR2 YNNKEL (reference sequence). The J segment lost 3 bases and the V segment lost 3 bases, leaving 2 bases of the junction unmatched.

The chain links TRBV24-1 to TRBJ2-5; 11 bases agree with TRBD2. CDR3 length equals 15 residues. V lost 4 bases and J lost 4; bases outside the gene matches: 4. Germline loops: CDR1 KGHDR, CDR2 SFDVKD. CDR3 sequence: CATSELTSGRETQYF. The CDR3 DNA sequence: TGTGCCACCAGTGAACTTACTAGCGGGAGAGAGACCCAGTACTTC.

The table lists this clonotype with a few counts. The rearrangement links TRBV28 to TRBJ2-6; D is possibly TRBD2 (6 bases). CDR1 MDHEN and CDR2 SYDVKM come from the germline V gene. This CDR3 has 15 amino acids. V was trimmed by 6 bases and J by 8 bases, leaving 17 bases between them. The CDR3, as DNA: TGTGCCAGCAGCCCCGCGGGAATGGAGACCAACGTCCTGACTTTC. This codes for CASSPAGMETNVLTF.

The chain recombines TRBV6-1 with TRBJ2-1; D possibly corresponds to TRBD2 (6 bases). The closer fit of TRBJ2-5 to the DNA end suggests the J call may be wrong. CDR3 length: 16 residues. Germline CDR1 reads MNHNS; CDR2 reads SASEGT. This CDR3 reads CASSESGTGLRGTQYF. As DNA, the CDR3 is TGTGCCAGCAGTGAGTCCGGCACAGGACTGCGGGGGACCCAGTACTTC.

The chain recombines TRBV3-1 with TRBJ1-2; TRBD1 matches 8 bases. Germline V CDR1 and CDR2: LGHDT, YNNKEL (reference sequence). V was clipped by 3 bases and J by 3 bases; unmatched bases: 3. This CDR3 spans 14 amino acids. The CDR3 loop reads CASSHLTGDYGYTF. CDR3 in DNA: TGTGCCAGCAGCCACCTGACAGGGGACTATGGCTACACCTTC.

This clonotype was detected many times. The chain links TRBV28 to TRBJ1-1, with D maybe TRBD1 (6 bases). Trimming left V 5 bases short and J 0 bases short, with 7 bases between. Looked up from germline, CDR1 is MDHEN and CDR2 is SYDVKM. The CDR3 is 13 residues long. CDR3 region: CASSGQMNTEAFF. The CDR3 coding sequence is TGTGCCAGCAGTGGACAGATGAACACTGAAGCTTTCTTT.

J is TRBJ1-1 and V is TRBV27, with D possibly TRBD1 on 6 matching bases. The germline V gene has CDR1 MNHEY and CDR2 SMNVEV (reference sequence). Deletions cut 2 bases from V and 5 bases from J, with 12 bases between. The CDR3 has 14 residues. The CDR3 sequence is CASSLRGQWTEAFF. CDR3 in DNA: TGTGCCAGCAGTTTACGGGGGCAGTGGACTGAAGCTTTCTTT.

This clonotype turned up a few times. The V gene is TRBV6-2 or TRBV6-3, the J gene TRBJ2-5; TRBD2 matches 14 bases. The end of the DNA aligns better with TRBJ2-7, so the J call may be wrong. The CDR3 sequence is 16 residues long. Germline CDR1 MNHEY, CDR2 SVGEGT. CDR3 amino acids: CASSTGTSGGFAEQYF. The CDR3 DNA sequence: TGTGCCAGCAGTACCGGGACTAGCGGGGGTTTCGCCGAGCAGTACTTC.

This clonotype was picked up a small number of times. V gene TRBV24-1 combines with J gene TRBJ2-2, with D unresolved. From germline, CDR1 is KGHDR and CDR2 SFDVKD. The CDR3 spans 13 residues. The V and J ends lost 4 bases and 6 bases respectively, with 8 bases between them. The CDR3 here is CATSENTAGELFF. The CDR3 DNA is TGTGCCACCAGTGAAAACACAGCCGGGGAGCTGTTTTTT.

The table lists this clonotype with a count of one. This chain uses TRBV12-3 or TRBV12-4 with TRBJ2-6; perhaps TRBD2 as D (7 bases). V gave up 5 bases and J gave up 2 bases, with 16 bases separating them. The CDR3 covers 17 residues. This CDR3 reads CASSLEGGTAGANVLTF. The CDR3 DNA is TGTGCCAGCAGTCTGGAGGGGGGGACGGCTGGGGCCAACGTCCTGACTTTC.

This chain connects TRBV7-2 to TRBJ2-5; 8 nucleotides line up with TRBD1. This CDR3 region has 14 residues. The J segment lost 1 base and the V segment lost 5 bases, leaving 3 bases of the junction unmatched. From germline, CDR1 is SGHTA and CDR2 FQGNSA. CDR3 region: CASSPDRAQETQYF. DNA of the CDR3: TGTGCCAGCAGCCCGGACAGGGCCCAAGAGACCCAGTACTTC.

This clonotype has more than one count but fewer than ten. V and J are TRBV27 and TRBJ1-1, with D uncertain. This CDR3 comprises 13 residues. Germline V gene lookup returns CDR1 MNHEY and CDR2 SMNVEV (reference sequence). V lost 3 bases and J 5 bases, leaving 10 bases between the germline ends. This chain's CDR3 is CASSFSARTEAFF. The CDR3 nucleotides read TGTGCCAGCAGTTTCTCCGCCCGGACTGAAGCTTTCTTT.

This clonotype was picked up a small number of times. This chain connects TRBV6-1 to TRBJ1-2; a weak D match, TRBD1 (6 bases). V lost 4 bases to trimming and J lost 7 bases, with 22 bases between them. Germline V gene lookup returns CDR1 MNHNS and CDR2 SASEGT. The CDR3 has 16 residues. In DNA, the CDR3 is TGTGCCAGCAGTGGAACCCCAGGGGTCAATGGGTTTGGCTACACCTTC. It encodes CASSGTPGVNGFGYTF.

This clonotype was detected a few times. This sequence joins TRBV7-2 and TRBJ2-5; tentatively, D is TRBD1 (5 bases). The germline V and J ends were trimmed by 6 bases and 6 bases, with 20 bases remaining between them. The CDR3 sequence is 15 residues long. Germline loops: CDR1 SGHTA, CDR2 FQGNSA. The CDR3 DNA follows: TGTGCCAGCAGTCCAGGGTGGGCAATCACGAAGACCCAGTACTTC. The encoded protein is CASSPGWAITKTQYF.

This clonotype has only a few counts. The rearrangement links TRBV24-1 to TRBJ1-5; D is uncertain. V gave up 4 bases and J gave up 10 bases, with 13 bases separating them. The CDR3 totals 13 residues. CDR1 KGHDR and CDR2 SFDVKD come from the germline V gene. The CDR3 reads CATSEFQGGPQHF. CDR3 sequence (DNA): TGTGCCACCAGTGAGTTCCAAGGTGGCCCCCAGCATTTT.

This clonotype was detected only once. The chain joins TRBV4-3 to TRBJ2-5, with 12 bases matching TRBD2. The J call is in doubt because the DNA end fits TRBJ2-1 better. Germline CDR1 reads LGHNA; CDR2 reads YSLEER. The CDR3 runs to 15 residues. This chain's CDR3 is CASSTTSGSFNEQFF. The CDR3 nucleotides read TGCGCCAGCAGCACGACTAGCGGGAGTTTCAATGAGCAGTTCTTC.